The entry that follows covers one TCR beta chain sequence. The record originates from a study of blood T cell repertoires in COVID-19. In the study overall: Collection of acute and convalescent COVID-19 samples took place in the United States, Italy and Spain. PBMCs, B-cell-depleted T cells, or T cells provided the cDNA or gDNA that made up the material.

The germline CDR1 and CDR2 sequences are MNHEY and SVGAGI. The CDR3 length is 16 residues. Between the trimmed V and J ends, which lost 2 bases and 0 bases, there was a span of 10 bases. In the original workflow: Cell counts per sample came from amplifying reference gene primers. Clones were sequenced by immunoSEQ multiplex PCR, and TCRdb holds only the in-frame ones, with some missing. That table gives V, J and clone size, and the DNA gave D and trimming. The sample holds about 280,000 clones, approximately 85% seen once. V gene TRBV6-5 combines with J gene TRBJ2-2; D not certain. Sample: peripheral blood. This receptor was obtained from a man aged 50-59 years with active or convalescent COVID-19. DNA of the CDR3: TGTGCCAGCAGTTACCTCCAGGCTTCGAACACCGGGGAGCTGTTTTTT. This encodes CASSYLQASNTGELFF.